Described below is a single T cell receptor (beta chain) sequence and its context. Antigen unknown. A read error may explain this, as a much larger clone is one base away. Sequencing was performed with immunoSEQ multiplex PCR; in TCRdb, only in-frame clones are kept and a portion is missing. The sample records 95,000 to 150,000 clones, 88% being singletons. V was clipped by 3 bases and J by 5 bases, with 26 bases between them. Per the germline V gene, CDR1 is DFQATT and CDR2 is SNEGSKA (reference sequence). The CDR3 spans 17 residues. This sample is part of a study of T cell responses to AZD1222 COVID-19 vaccine. Study-level background: Pooling covered second doses at about 4 or about 12 weeks.

Study observations and caveats: Close to half of spike-specific TCRs reportedly recognize unmutated variant regions.

Sequenced here: peripheral blood, sampled on day 0 of AZD1222 vaccination. The sequence was obtained from an adult in good health. The chain is built from TRBV20-1 and TRBJ2-7; possible D gene TRBD2, 7 bases. This chain's CDR3 is CSASPFSGGALPHEQYF. The CDR3 DNA sequence: TGCAGTGCTAGTCCCTTTAGTGGGGGGGCCCTCCCCCACGAGCAGTACTTC.